The rows below give T cell receptor beta chains drawn from one sample of a study of identical twins. TCRdb itself ran the 5' RACE reads through MiXCR, one entry per CDR3 protein. The table shows around 490,000 distinct CDR3 sequences, with 14% occurring only once. This sample also belongs to another study, concerning yellow fever vaccine responses in identical twins.

The specimen was CD4+ T cells sorted from blood. The receptors were gathered from a woman younger than 35 in good health. Each CDR3 is given with its conserved first and last residue. Each record gives: D gene, clone size, J gene, V gene, CDR3 protein, CDR3 DNA. D genes are given only for firm matches. Expanded clones get a size class; other rows say once, few or many, or leave the size out.

TRBD1,few,TRBJ1-1,TRBV20-1,CSARVRDRATTEAFF,TGCAGTGCTAGAGTTAGGGACAGGGCTACCACTGAAGCTTTCTTT
-,-,TRBJ1-1,TRBV20-1,CSASAGIAEAFF,TGCAGTGCTAGTGCAGGAATCGCTGAAGCTTTCTTT
TRBD1,few,TRBJ2-7,TRBV6-5,CASSYSSTGTGPYEQYF,TGTGCCAGCAGTTACTCATCTACCGGGACAGGGCCCTACGAGCAGTACTTC
TRBD2,-,TRBJ2-7,TRBV15,CATSRDAGGYEQYF,TGTGCCACCAGCAGAGATGCGGGGGGCTACGAGCAGTACTTC
TRBD1,-,TRBJ2-7,TRBV7-8,CASSGQGNRYEQYF,TGTGCCAGCAGCGGACAGGGGAATCGCTACGAGCAGTACTTC
-,-,TRBJ2-3,TRBV20-1,CSAQIHPRRGDTQYF,TGCAGTGCTCAAATCCATCCCCGGCGGGGAGATACGCAGTATTTT
-,-,TRBJ2-2,TRBV25-1,CASSLGKGGELFF,TGTGCCAGCAGTCTTGGGAAAGGGGGGGAGCTGTTTTTT
TRBD1,few,TRBJ2-7,TRBV15,CATSRTGAYEQYF,TGTGCCACCAGCCGGACAGGAGCCTACGAGCAGTACTTC
TRBD2,-,TRBJ2-3,TRBV20-1,CSARTSGRRLTDTQYF,TGCAGTGCTAGAACTAGCGGGAGACGACTCACAGATACGCAGTATTTT
-,-,TRBJ2-7,TRBV15,CATRKDRSYEQYF,TGTGCCACCAGAAAGGACAGATCCTACGAGCAGTACTTC
-,-,TRBJ2-7,TRBV6-5,CASSYLRQASYEQYF,TGTGCCAGCAGTTATCTGAGACAGGCCTCCTACGAGCAGTACTTC
-,few,TRBJ2-7,TRBV6-2/TRBV6-3,CASSYLGRSNEQYF,TGTGCCAGCAGTTACTTGGGGAGAAGCAACGAGCAGTACTTC
-,-,TRBJ2-3,TRBV20-1,CSARVIQELSTDTQYF,TGCAGTGCTAGAGTTATACAGGAGTTAAGCACAGATACGCAGTATTTT
TRBD2,-,TRBJ2-3,TRBV18,CASSSLAGDSTDTQYF,TGTGCCAGCTCATCGCTAGCGGGGGATAGCACAGATACGCAGTATTTT
TRBD2,-,TRBJ2-7,TRBV20-1,CSAEGWTSGMVEQYF,TGCAGTGCTGAGGGTTGGACTAGCGGGATGGTCGAGCAGTACTTC
-,-,TRBJ2-2,TRBV18,CASSLQMTAATGELFF,TGTGCCAGCTCACTCCAGATGACGGCGGCGACCGGGGAGCTGTTTTTT
-,few,TRBJ2-7,TRBV12-3/TRBV12-4,CASTSKVGSYEQYF,TGTGCCAGCACCTCGAAGGTGGGCTCCTACGAGCAGTACTTC
-,-,TRBJ2-7,TRBV11-2,CASAGSYEQYF,TGTGCCAGCGCCGGTTCCTACGAGCAGTACTTC
-,-,TRBJ2-3,TRBV29-1,CSVNPEGAGPFVTDTQYF,TGCAGCGTTAACCCGGAGGGGGCAGGGCCATTCGTAACAGATACGCAGTATTTT
TRBD1,many,TRBJ2-1,TRBV24-1,CATSDLAGQGAGEQFF,TGTGCCACCAGTGATTTGGCGGGACAGGGGGCAGGAGAGCAGTTCTTC
-,-,TRBJ2-7,TRBV6-2/TRBV6-3,CASSYLRQLGGTYEQYF,TGTGCCAGCAGTTACTTGCGTCAACTCGGCGGCACCTACGAGCAGTACTTC
-,-,TRBJ2-3,TRBV3-1,CASSQGAGSYTDTQYF,TGTGCCAGCAGCCAAGGGGCGGGGTCGTACACAGATACGCAGTATTTT
TRBD1,-,TRBJ2-7,TRBV7-2,CASSLTGTGTTIFSYEQYF,TGTGCCAGCAGCCTTACCGGGACAGGGACCACCATATTCTCCTACGAGCAGTACTTC
TRBD2,many,TRBJ2-7,TRBV5-1,CASSALPSGSSYEQYF,TGCGCCAGCAGCGCCCTCCCTAGCGGAAGCTCCTACGAGCAGTACTTC
-,few,TRBJ1-3,TRBV11-2,CASSLSLRDSGNTIYF,TGTGCCAGCAGCTTGTCCTTAAGGGACTCTGGAAACACCATATATTTT
-,many,TRBJ2-3,TRBV7-9,CASSLDTTDTQYF,TGTGCCAGCAGTCTGGACACCACAGATACGCAGTATTTT
TRBD1,-,TRBJ2-7,TRBV6-1,CASSDRDRATYEQYF,TGTGCCAGCAGTGATCGGGACAGGGCCACCTACGAGCAGTACTTC
-,few,TRBJ2-1,TRBV20-1,CSASEYFYNEQFF,TGCAGTGCTAGCGAGTACTTCTACAATGAGCAGTTCTTC
TRBD2,few,TRBJ2-3,TRBV7-9,CASSVSSGSTDTQYF,TGTGCCAGCAGCGTTTCTAGCGGTAGCACAGATACGCAGTATTTT
TRBD1,few,TRBJ2-7,TRBV4-2,CATRQGGSAYEQYF,TGTGCCACCCGGCAAGGGGGCTCTGCCTACGAGCAGTACTTC
TRBD2,-,TRBJ2-2,TRBV6-5,CASSYRAGGSTGELFF,TGTGCCAGCAGTTACCGAGCGGGAGGGAGCACCGGGGAGCTGTTTTTT
TRBD2,few,TRBJ2-7,TRBV18,CASSPPGTSGSVLGEQYF,TGTGCCAGCTCACCACCTGGGACTAGCGGGAGTGTCTTGGGGGAGCAGTACTTC
TRBD1,-,TRBJ2-7,TRBV7-9,CASSLVTGAGLREQYF,TGTGCCAGCAGCTTAGTCACAGGGGCAGGTCTCAGGGAGCAGTACTTC
-,-,TRBJ1-4,TRBV5-1,CASSLGSSTNEKLFF,TGCGCCAGCAGCTTGGGGTCCTCAACTAATGAAAAACTGTTTTTT
-,many,TRBJ2-3,TRBV12-3/TRBV12-4,CASSPSRDTQYF,TGTGCCAGCAGCCCATCTCGCGATACGCAGTATTTT
-,-,TRBJ2-1,TRBV28,CASTVYGISYNEQFF,TGTGCCAGCACAGTTTATGGGATCTCCTACAATGAGCAGTTCTTC
-,many,TRBJ2-1,TRBV5-1,CASRQASGSQGQFF,TGCGCCAGCAGGCAGGCTAGCGGTTCACAGGGGCAGTTCTTC
TRBD2,few,TRBJ2-1,TRBV20-1,CSARTSGVRDNEQFF,TGCAGTGCGCGGACTAGCGGGGTTCGCGACAATGAGCAGTTCTTC
TRBD2,few,TRBJ2-1,TRBV7-9,CASWGSSGFYNEQFF,TGTGCCAGCTGGGGCTCTAGCGGGTTCTACAATGAGCAGTTCTTC
-,few,TRBJ2-1,TRBV20-1,CSASDTALGEQFF,TGCAGTGCTAGTGACACTGCCCTTGGGGAGCAGTTCTTC
-,-,TRBJ2-5,TRBV7-2,CASSPAVGDFETQYF,TGTGCCAGCAGCCCCGCGGTCGGCGATTTCGAGACCCAGTACTTC
-,few,TRBJ2-6,TRBV15,CATSRVGGSGANVLTF,TGTGCCACCAGCAGAGTCGGGGGCTCTGGGGCCAACGTCCTGACTTTC
TRBD2,-,TRBJ2-1,TRBV7-8,CASKISFSGLAREQFF,TGTGCCAGCAAAATTTCATTCTCGGGACTAGCGCGTGAGCAGTTCTTC
TRBD1,-,TRBJ2-7,TRBV7-2,CASSSGQANPSYEQYF,TGTGCCAGCAGCTCCGGACAGGCCAATCCCTCCTACGAGCAGTACTTC
-,few,TRBJ1-5,TRBV11-1,CASSLHGLSTASNQPQHF,TGTGCCAGCAGCTTGCATGGACTCTCGACAGCGAGCAATCAGCCCCAGCATTTT
TRBD2,few,TRBJ2-1,TRBV5-4,CASSESPSGRNNEQFF,TGTGCCAGCAGCGAATCCCCTAGCGGGAGAAACAATGAGCAGTTCTTC
TRBD1,-,TRBJ1-3,TRBV12-3/TRBV12-4,CASSPTLQGNGNTIYF,TGTGCCAGCAGTCCAACCCTACAGGGGAACGGAAACACCATATATTTT
TRBD2,few,TRBJ2-2,TRBV18,CASSLIAGPSYTGELFF,TGTGCCAGCTCACTCATAGCGGGGCCAAGCTACACCGGGGAGCTGTTTTTT
-,few,TRBJ2-4,TRBV12-3/TRBV12-4,CASSLYGQGDIQYF,TGTGCCAGCAGTTTGTATGGGCAGGGAGACATTCAGTACTTC
TRBD1,-,TRBJ1-4,TRBV5-1,CASSPGQGGNEKLFF,TGCGCCAGCAGTCCTGGACAGGGCGGTAATGAAAAACTGTTTTTT
-,-,TRBJ2-4,TRBV28,CASSLSRGLGAKNIQYF,TGTGCCAGCAGTTTAAGTCGGGGCCTGGGGGCCAAAAACATTCAGTACTTC